This entry lists 18 T cell receptor beta chains sequenced from one sample in a study of cytomegalovirus exposure and HLA in healthy donors. PCR used 60 Vbeta primers and 13 Jbeta primers. The protocol was immunoSEQ multiplex PCR, while the TCRdb copy is restricted to in-frame clones and leaves out a portion. Here the sample spans 65,000 to 90,000 clones, about 69% being singletons. The sample taken for sequencing was PBMCs. These receptors all stem from a woman aged 40 to 55 in good health and CMV-seropositive.

This clone has only one observation. The chain uses TRBV7-9 and TRBJ2-1; unclear D gene. CDR3 size: 12 residues. Trimming stripped 1 base from V and 7 bases from J, with 5 bases between. Germline V gives CDR1 SEHNR, CDR2 FQNEAQ (reference sequence). Here the CDR3 DNA reads TGTGCCAGCAGCTTAGGAACTAATGAGCAGTTCTTC. This encodes CASSLGTNEQFF. Full variable domain (missing parts from reference TRBV7-9 and TRBJ2-1): DTGVSQNPRHKITKRGQNVTFRCDPISEHNRLYWYRQTLGQGPEFLTYFQNEAQLEKSRLLSDRFSAERPKGSFSTLEIQRTEQGDSAMYLCASSLGTNEQFFGPGTRLTVL.

The chain is built from TRBV6-5 and TRBJ2-7; tentatively, D is TRBD2 (5 bases). V lost 7 bases and J 2 bases, leaving 15 bases between the germline ends. The CDR3 contains 14 residues. Germline assignment: CDR1 MNHEY and CDR2 SVGAGI. CDR3 protein: CASNSGNVAYEQYF. CDR3 nucleotides: TGTGCCAGCAATTCCGGGAACGTCGCCTACGAGCAGTACTTC.

The chain recombines TRBV27 with TRBJ2-7; no reliable D call. V lost 4 bases and J lost 2, with 9 bases in between. Germline lookup yields CDR1 MNHEY and CDR2 SMNVEV (reference sequence). CDR3 size: 13 residues. CDR3 loop: CASSYSTPYEQYF. The CDR3 DNA sequence: TGTGCCAGCAGTTACAGCACCCCCTACGAGCAGTACTTC.

The CDR3 loop is CASRTGGSTDTQYF. CDR3 bases: TGTGCCAGCAGGACAGGGGGGTCCACAGATACGCAGTATTTT. The gene calls are TRBV28 and TRBJ2-3; TRBD1 matches 9 bases. Germline V CDR1 and CDR2: MDHEN, SYDVKM. V shed 6 bases and J 2 bases; nucleotides not matched to a gene: 3. The CDR3 is made up of 14 amino acids. Filled out from reference TRBV28 and TRBJ2-3, the complete variable domain reads DVKVTQSSRYLVKRTGEKVFLECVQDMDHENMFWYRQDPGLGLRLIYFSYDVKMKEKGDIPEGYSVSREKKERFSLILESASTNQTSMYLCASRTGGSTDTQYFGPGTRLTVL.

This clone appeared once. The chain couples TRBV29-1 to TRBJ1-3; D not certain. V was trimmed by 2 bases and J by 3 bases, leaving 14 bases between them. The CDR3 consists of 15 residues. Per germline, CDR1 SQVTM and CDR2 ANQGSEA. The CDR3: CSVELWAPVGNTIYF. In DNA, the CDR3 is TGCAGCGTTGAACTGTGGGCTCCGGTTGGAAACACCATATATTTT.

This rearrangement joins TRBV11-3 to TRBJ2-1, with 8 bases that match TRBD2. CDR1 and CDR2 from the germline V gene are SGHNT and YENEEA. The CDR3 is 16 amino acids. V lost 1 base and J lost 10; bases outside the gene matches: 12. Here the CDR3 reads CASSLGGSSGTPEQFF. The DNA for the CDR3 is TGTGCCAGCAGCTTAGGCGGGAGTAGCGGGACCCCAGAGCAGTTCTTC.

The chain employs TRBV5-6 and TRBJ1-1; D is uncertain. Trimming shortened V by 4 bases and J by 2 bases, and 21 bases separated the two germline ends. This CDR3 is built from 17 residues. Germline V CDR1 and CDR2: SGHDT, YYEEEE. Written as DNA, the CDR3 is TGTGCCAGCAGCCTAACCCTAACCGGACTGAGAAACACTGAAGCTTTCTTT. Its translation is CASSLTLTGLRNTEAFF.

This chain connects TRBV7-8 to TRBJ2-7; TRBD1 agrees at 10 bases. Looked up from germline, CDR1 is SGHVS and CDR2 is FQNEAQ. V gave up 6 bases and J gave up 2 bases; unmatched junction bases: 10. The CDR3 has 16 residues. The CDR3 here is CASRNLLGTGAYEQYF. The CDR3 DNA follows: TGTGCCAGCAGAAACCTCCTCGGGACAGGGGCCTACGAGCAGTACTTC.

This sequence joins TRBV7-9 and TRBJ2-7; TRBD1 aligns across 8 bases. J lost 3 bases, V lost 4 bases, and 5 bases had no gene match. Germline lookup yields CDR1 SEHNR and CDR2 FQNEAQ (reference sequence). The CDR3 is 14 amino acids. The CDR3 loop is CASSSDRGFYEQYF. The CDR3 coding sequence is TGTGCCAGCAGCTCCGACAGGGGTTTCTACGAGCAGTACTTC.

The gene calls are TRBV6-1 and TRBJ2-1, with D perhaps TRBD2 (7 bases). Looked up from germline, CDR1 is MNHNS and CDR2 is SASEGT. Trimming took off 0 bases at V and 10 bases at J, with 16 bases between the two ends. The CDR3 spans 15 residues. In DNA form, the CDR3 reads TGTGCCAGCAGTGAAGCGGGGGGGCCTATACGGGAGCAGTTCTTC. Translating it yields CASSEAGGPIREQFF.

The chain couples TRBV6-6 to TRBJ2-1; weak D call: TRBD2 (6 bases). Deletions cut 3 bases from V and 7 bases from J, with 10 bases between. The CDR3 totals 13 residues. Germline V CDR1 and CDR2: MNHNY, SVGAGI (reference sequence). The CDR3 sequence: CASSYGLLNEQFF. CDR3 coding DNA: TGTGCCAGCAGTTATGGACTACTTAATGAGCAGTTCTTC.

CDR3 loop: CASSVSSGANVLTF. CDR3 DNA: TGTGCCAGCAGTGTTAGCTCTGGGGCCAACGTCCTGACTTTC. This chain uses TRBV6-5 with TRBJ2-6; D unclear. Trimming shortened V by 5 bases and J by 0 bases, and 5 bases separated the two germline ends. The germline V gene has CDR1 MNHEY and CDR2 SVGAGI. This CDR3 spans 14 amino acids.

CDR3 bases: TGCAGCGTTGGGAGATTACAAGCTTTCTTT. Amino acid sequence: CSVGRLQAFF. The rearrangement joins TRBV29-1 to TRBJ1-1; D is unclear. Germline assignment: CDR1 SQVTM and CDR2 ANQGSEA. The CDR3 length is 10 residues. V lost 4 bases to trimming and J lost 9 bases, with 9 bases between them.

The genes are TRBV10-3 and TRBJ2-7; 11 nucleotides align to TRBD1. Germline V gene lookup returns CDR1 ENHRY and CDR2 SYGVKD. The V and J ends lost 3 bases and 2 bases, in that order; junction bases with no gene match: 6. The CDR3 length is 16 residues. CDR3 DNA: TGTGCCATCAGTGACCCCGGGACAGGGGGAGCCTACGAGCAGTACTTC. Encoded protein: CAISDPGTGGAYEQYF.

This clone was counted a few times. The V call is TRBV30, the J call TRBJ1-3, with 7 bases identical to TRBD1. This CDR3 has 14 amino acids. The germline V gene has CDR1 GTSNPN and CDR2 SVGIG (reference sequence). V dropped 4 bases and J dropped 3; count of bases not matched to a gene: 6. The CDR3 DNA reads as TGTGCCTGGAATAAACAGGGGCTTGGAAACACCATATATTTT. Translated, it gives CAWNKQGLGNTIYF.

The gene calls are TRBV5-1 and TRBJ2-5; 8 bases agree with TRBD2. CDR1 and CDR2 (germline): SGHRS, YFSETQ. The CDR3 has 15 residues. The J segment lost 2 bases and the V segment lost 0 bases, leaving 3 bases of the junction unmatched. The CDR3 DNA is TGCGCCAGCAGCTTGGGCGGGGGGCAACAAGAGACCCAGTACTTC. As protein: CASSLGGGQQETQYF.

The chain recombines TRBV29-1 with TRBJ2-2; the D is unclear. Germline V gene lookup returns CDR1 SQVTM and CDR2 ANQGSEA. Trimming removed 5 bases from V and 4 bases from J, with 5 bases in between. The CDR3 runs to 11 residues. CDR3 DNA: TGCAGCGTTTCCCTCACCGGGGAGCTGTTTTTT. Its protein product is CSVSLTGELFF.

A remark on this clone: The conserved phenylalanine or tryptophan is not found at the CDR3 terminus, so this likely reflects a read error. No DNA is shown, since the ends of the CDR3 on it are uncertain; the CDR3 is the one TCRdb lists. This rearrangement joins TRBV6-5 to TRBJ1-2; TRBD1, as called in the table, went unchecked against the DNA. Germline V lookup: CDR1 MNHEY, CDR2 SVGAGI. 15 amino acids form the CDR3, both terminal residues included. The CDR3 loop is CASTNTGGAVYGYTV.